The 14 T cell receptor beta chains listed next were all sequenced from one sample in a study of T cells after yellow fever vaccination (dated by TCRdb to between 2019 and 2020). According to the study, the label for this sample's treatment or condition signals: live attenuated yellow fever vaccine strain. The library was produced with 5' RACE. The instrument given in TCRdb is Illumina HiSeq 2500. The public reads were reprocessed in TCRdb via fastp at Q25 and MiXCR, keeping in-frame beta chains. Records with the same CDR3 protein are collapsed into one entry carrying the most frequent genes and DNA. This sample lists about 400,000 distinct CDR3 sequences; more than 9% were detected once. The top ten clonotypes cover roughly a sixth of the sample. Sequencing was performed on PBMCs, taken on the day of the first yellow fever vaccination. The receptors derive from a man aged 18-30 years who received the YFV17D yellow fever vaccine.

The rearrangement links TRBV12-3 or TRBV12-4 to TRBJ1-1; no reliable D call. V was trimmed by 5 bases and J by 5 bases, leaving 15 bases between them. The CDR3 is 14 residues long. Here the CDR3 reads CASSAVTRGTEAFF. The CDR3 nucleotides read TGTGCCAGCAGTGCAGTGACTCGAGGGACTGAAGCTTTCTTT.

This clonotype was seen at least ten times. The V call is TRBV7-2, the J call TRBJ1-2, with D tentatively TRBD1 (5 bases). The germline V and J ends were trimmed by 0 bases and 6 bases, with 8 bases remaining between them. This CDR3 has 13 amino acids. Germline V lookup: CDR1 SGHTA, CDR2 FQGNSA. The CDR3 DNA is TGTGCCAGCAGCTTAGCGACCAGGGATGGCTACACCTTC. This gives the protein CASSLATRDGYTF.

The chain employs TRBV20-1 and TRBJ1-5; TRBD1 agrees at 7 bases. After removal of 6 bases from V and 2 bases from J, the junction contained 7 bases not matched to a gene. This CDR3 has 14 residues. Germline-derived CDR1 and CDR2 are DFQATT and SNEGSKA (reference sequence). The CDR3 spells CSAEGTGGNQPQHF. CDR3 sequence (DNA): TGCAGTGCGGAAGGCACAGGGGGCAATCAGCCCCAGCATTTT.

This chain connects TRBV29-1 to TRBJ2-6, with D unresolved. Germline V gene lookup returns CDR1 SQVTM and CDR2 ANQGSEA. Trimming pared 3 bases from V and 4 bases from J, leaving 4 bases between. This CDR3 contains 12 residues. CDR3 in DNA: TGCAGCGTTGAGTGGGGGGCCAACGTCCTGACTTTC. This codes for CSVEWGANVLTF.

The V and J genes are TRBV7-2 and TRBJ2-2; D unresolved. V was cut by 5 bases and J by 5 bases, with 9 bases left in between. The CDR3 consists of 13 residues. Germline V gene sequence: CDR1 SGHTA, CDR2 FQGNSA. CDR3 bases: TGTGCCAGCAGCCGCATGGTTACCGGGGAGCTGTTTTTT. Translation gives CASSRMVTGELFF.

The sample holds a few counts of this clonotype. The chain joins TRBV9 to TRBJ2-5; D tentatively reads TRBD1 or TRBD2 (5 bases each). The CDR3 runs to 14 residues. V was clipped by 2 bases and J by 5 bases, with 13 bases between them. CDR1 and CDR2 (germline): SGDLS, YYNGEE. The CDR3 protein is CASSVGTNDETQYF. The CDR3 nucleotides read TGTGCCAGCAGCGTCGGGACGAACGACGAGACCCAGTACTTC.

The table lists this clonotype with many counts. This sequence joins TRBV29-1 and TRBJ2-1, with D uncertain. In germline, CDR1 is SQVTM, CDR2 ANQGSEA. The V end lost 7 bases, the J end lost 0 bases, and 10 bases lay between the germline ends. This CDR3 is built from 13 residues. The chain's CDR3 is CSGGSSSYNEQFF. Here the CDR3 DNA reads TGCAGCGGTGGATCCAGCTCCTACAATGAGCAGTTCTTC.

This clonotype was seen a handful of times. The chain recombines TRBV20-1 with TRBJ2-3; 7 positions agree with TRBD2. Germline V gene lookup returns CDR1 DFQATT and CDR2 SNEGSKA (reference sequence). V trimming: 1 base; J trimming: 3 bases; junction bases outside the gene matches: 25. This CDR3 contains 21 residues. The CDR3 sequence: CSARGVLGKGRGVGRTDTQYF. DNA of the CDR3: TGCAGTGCTAGAGGCGTTTTGGGCAAAGGACGGGGGGTGGGGCGGACAGATACGCAGTATTTT.

This clonotype was counted many times. The chain has TRBV25-1 and TRBJ2-3; no firm D call. Trimming cost V 4 bases and J 0 bases, with 8 bases left between them. Germline values: CDR1 MGHDK, CDR2 SYGVNS. CDR3 size: 14 residues. CDR3 region: CASSVGRSTDTQYF. DNA for the CDR3: TGTGCCAGCAGTGTTGGCAGGAGCACAGATACGCAGTATTTT.

This rearrangement joins TRBV7-2 to TRBJ2-5; tentative D call: TRBD2 (6 bases). The CDR3 extends over 16 amino acids. Germline values: CDR1 SGHTA, CDR2 FQGNSA. The germline V and J ends were trimmed by 5 bases and 6 bases, with 22 bases remaining between them. This chain's CDR3 is CASSAQGTNSGQTQYF. CDR3 nucleotides: TGTGCCAGCAGCGCCCAAGGGACCAATAGCGGACAGACCCAGTACTTC.

The chain joins TRBV28 to TRBJ2-6; 9 bases line up with TRBD1. V lost 7 bases and J lost 3; bases outside the gene matches: 7. This CDR3 spans 16 amino acids. The germline gives CDR1 MDHEN, CDR2 SYDVKM. The CDR3 coding sequence is TGTGCCAGCACCGGGACAGGGTTCATTGGGGCCAACGTCCTGACTTTC. This codes for CASTGTGFIGANVLTF.

This clonotype has more than one count but fewer than ten. This chain uses TRBV6-1 with TRBJ2-1; 8 bases are shared with TRBD1. Unmatched junction bases numbered 7, after V lost 6 bases and J lost 9 bases. The CDR3 is made up of 13 amino acids. CDR1 is MNHNS and CDR2 is SASEGT in the germline V gene. CDR3 coding DNA: TGTGCCAGCAGGAGGGACAGGTTATCTGAGCAGTTCTTC. Translating it yields CASRRDRLSEQFF.

This clonotype was picked up a small number of times. The chain combines TRBV28 with TRBJ2-3; no firm D call. This CDR3 is 15 amino acids long. V lost 4 bases to trimming and J lost 0 bases, with 11 bases between them. The germline CDR1 and CDR2 sequences are MDHEN and SYDVKM. The CDR3: CASSSPHSSTDTQYF. The CDR3 DNA reads TGTGCCAGCAGTTCCCCTCATAGCAGCACAGATACGCAGTATTTT.

The V gene is TRBV7-6, the J gene TRBJ2-1; D might be TRBD1 (6 bases). Looked up from germline, CDR1 is SGHVS and CDR2 is FNYEAQ. The V end was cut by 6 bases, the J end by 7 bases, with 22 bases between. The CDR3 extends over 16 amino acids. The CDR3 spells CASRSGTSADENEQFF. The CDR3 DNA reads TGTGCCAGCAGGTCCGGGACATCTGCAGACGAGAATGAGCAGTTCTTC.